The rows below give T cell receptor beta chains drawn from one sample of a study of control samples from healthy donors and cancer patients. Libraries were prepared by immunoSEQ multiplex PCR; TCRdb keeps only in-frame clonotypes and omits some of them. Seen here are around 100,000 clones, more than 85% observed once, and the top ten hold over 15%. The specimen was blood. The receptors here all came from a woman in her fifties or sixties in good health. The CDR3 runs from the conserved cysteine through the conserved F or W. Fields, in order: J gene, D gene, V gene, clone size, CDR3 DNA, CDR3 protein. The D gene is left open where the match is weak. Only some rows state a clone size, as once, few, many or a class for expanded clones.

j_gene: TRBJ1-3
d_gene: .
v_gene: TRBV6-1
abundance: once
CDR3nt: TGTGCCAGCAGTGATAGGACATTCTACTCTGGAAACACCATATATTTT
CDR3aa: CASSDRTFYSGNTIYF

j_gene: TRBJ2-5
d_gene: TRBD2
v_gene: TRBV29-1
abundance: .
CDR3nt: TGCAGCGCCCGGACTAGCGGACAAGAGACCCAGTACTTC
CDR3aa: CSARTSGQETQYF

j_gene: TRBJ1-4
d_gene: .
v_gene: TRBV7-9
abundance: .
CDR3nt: TGTGCCAGCAGCTTCCGGGACATGGAGCCTAGGGAAAAACTGTTTTTT
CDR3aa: CASSFRDMEPREKLFF

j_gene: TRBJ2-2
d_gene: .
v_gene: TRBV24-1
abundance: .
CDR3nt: TGTGCCACCAGCGAAAACCGCGGGATCGCGAACACCGGGGAGCTGTTTTTT
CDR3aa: CATSENRGIANTGELFF

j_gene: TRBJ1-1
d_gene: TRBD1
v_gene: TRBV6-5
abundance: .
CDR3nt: TGTGCCAGCAGTTACAGCAGGGGGACCAATGAAGCTTTCTTT
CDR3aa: CASSYSRGTNEAFF

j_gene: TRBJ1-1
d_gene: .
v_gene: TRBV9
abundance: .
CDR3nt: TGTGCCAGCAGCGTAGATATACGGCAGCTCCAAAGGGATGGGGCTTTCTTT
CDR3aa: CASSVDIRQLQRDGAFF

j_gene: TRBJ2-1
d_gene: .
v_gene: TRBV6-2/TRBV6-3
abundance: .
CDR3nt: TGTGCCAGCAGTAAACAGACAGCCTACGTCGGACCCTACAATGAGCAGTTCTTC
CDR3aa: CASSKQTAYVGPYNEQFF

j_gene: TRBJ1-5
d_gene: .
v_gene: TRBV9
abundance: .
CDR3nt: TGTGCCAGCAGCGTCAGGGGTGATTTCGGACAGCCCCAGCATTTT
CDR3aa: CASSVRGDFGQPQHF

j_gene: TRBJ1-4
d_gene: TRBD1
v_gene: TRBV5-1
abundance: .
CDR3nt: TGCGCCAGCAGCTTGGGGGGAGGGGGCAACGAAAAACTGTTTTTT
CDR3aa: CASSLGGGGNEKLFF

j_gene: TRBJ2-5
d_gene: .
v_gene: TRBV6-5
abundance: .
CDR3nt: TGTGCCAGCTGGGGGTCAGAGACCCAGTACTTC
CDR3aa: CASWGSETQYF

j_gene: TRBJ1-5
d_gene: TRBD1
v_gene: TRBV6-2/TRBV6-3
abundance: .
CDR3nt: TGTGCCAGCAGTTACTCGACGTTGACAGGGGGCTGGCAGCCCCAGCATTTT
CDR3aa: CASSYSTLTGGWQPQHF

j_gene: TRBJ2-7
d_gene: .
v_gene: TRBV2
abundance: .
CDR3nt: TGTGCCAGCGGTGCCTACGAGCAGTACTTC
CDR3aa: CASGAYEQYF

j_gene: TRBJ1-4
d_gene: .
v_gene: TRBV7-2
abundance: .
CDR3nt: TGTGCCAGCAGCTACGGCGGGGGGCCGATTGAAAAACTGTTTTTT
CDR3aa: CASSYGGGPIEKLFF

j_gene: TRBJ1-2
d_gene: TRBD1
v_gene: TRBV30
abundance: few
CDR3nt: TGTGCCTGGAAAAGACAGGGCCATGGCTACACCTTC
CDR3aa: CAWKRQGHGYTF

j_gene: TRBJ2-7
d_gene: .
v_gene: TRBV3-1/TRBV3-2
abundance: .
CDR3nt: TGTGCCAGCAGCCAAGATTGGGCAGGCCCGTTCTTC
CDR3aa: CASSQDWAGPFF

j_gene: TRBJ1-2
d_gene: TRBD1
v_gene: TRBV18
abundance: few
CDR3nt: TGTGCCAGCTCACCCCCCGACAGGGTCCATGGCTACACCTTC
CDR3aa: CASSPPDRVHGYTF

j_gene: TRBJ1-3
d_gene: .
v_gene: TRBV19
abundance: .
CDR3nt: TGTGCCAGTAGGGCGCTCTCTGGAAACACCATATATTTT
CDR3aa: CASRALSGNTIYF

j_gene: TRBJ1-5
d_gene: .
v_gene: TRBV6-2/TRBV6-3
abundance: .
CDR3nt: TGTGCCAGCAACCCCAGGGGAGGCAATCAGCCCCAGCATTTT
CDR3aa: CASNPRGGNQPQHF

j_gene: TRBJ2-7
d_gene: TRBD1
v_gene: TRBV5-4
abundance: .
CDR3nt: TGTGCCAGCAGAAAAGGGGGCAGCTACGAGCAGTACTTC
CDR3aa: CASRKGGSYEQYF

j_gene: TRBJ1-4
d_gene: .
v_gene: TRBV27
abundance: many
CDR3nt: TGTGCCAGCAGCCACGGGCCTTCTAATGAAAAACTGTTTTTT
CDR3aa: CASSHGPSNEKLFF

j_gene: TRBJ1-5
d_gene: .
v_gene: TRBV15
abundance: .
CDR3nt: TGTGCCACCAGCAGAGACAACAGGGTTAATCAGCCCCAGCATTTT
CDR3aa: CATSRDNRVNQPQHF

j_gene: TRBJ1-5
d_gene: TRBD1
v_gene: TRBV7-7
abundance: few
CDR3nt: TGTGCCAGCAGCCACGGACAGGGGATTTTAGAAAGCAATCAGCCCCAGCATTTT
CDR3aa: CASSHGQGILESNQPQHF

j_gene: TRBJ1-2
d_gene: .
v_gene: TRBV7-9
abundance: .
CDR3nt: TGTGCCAGCAGCCCCAGGCGACAGTTCGACTATGGCTACACCTTC
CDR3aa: CASSPRRQFDYGYTF

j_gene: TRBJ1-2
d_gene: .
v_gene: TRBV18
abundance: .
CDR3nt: TGTGCCAGCTCACCTAACCAGGCCGGGGGGTCCTATGGCTACACCTTC
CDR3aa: CASSPNQAGGSYGYTF

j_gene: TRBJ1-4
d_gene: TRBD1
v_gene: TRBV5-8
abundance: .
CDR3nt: TGTGCCAGCAGCTTGGACAGGGGGGAGGAAAAACTGTTTTTT
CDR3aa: CASSLDRGEEKLFF

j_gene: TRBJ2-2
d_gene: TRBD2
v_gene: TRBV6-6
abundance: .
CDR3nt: TGTGCCAGCAGTCCATCGAGGGCGGGAGGGAACACCGGGGAGCTGTTTTTT
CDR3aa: CASSPSRAGGNTGELFF

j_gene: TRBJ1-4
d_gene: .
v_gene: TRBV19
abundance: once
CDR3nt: TGTGCCAGTAGTCCCATGCGGGCTGAAAAACTGTTTTTT
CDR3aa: CASSPMRAEKLFF

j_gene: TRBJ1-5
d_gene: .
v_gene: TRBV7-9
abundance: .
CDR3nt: TGTGCCAGCAGCCCCCGCTCCACTAGCAATCAGCCCCAGCATTTT
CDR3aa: CASSPRSTSNQPQHF

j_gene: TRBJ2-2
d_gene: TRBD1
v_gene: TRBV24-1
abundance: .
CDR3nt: TGTGCCACCAGTGACCTGGGACAGAGAAACACCGGGGAGCTGTTTTTT
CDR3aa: CATSDLGQRNTGELFF

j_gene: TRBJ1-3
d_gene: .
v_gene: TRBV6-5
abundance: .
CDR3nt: TGTGCCAGCACCCCCGACAGCCTCTCTGGAAACACCATATATTTT
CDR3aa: CASTPDSLSGNTIYF

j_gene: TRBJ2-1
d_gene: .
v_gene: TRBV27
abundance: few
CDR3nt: TGTGCCAGCAGTTTCCGGGACTCCTCCTACAATGAGCAGTTCTTC
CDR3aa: CASSFRDSSYNEQFF

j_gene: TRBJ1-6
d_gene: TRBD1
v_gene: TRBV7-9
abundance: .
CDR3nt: TGTGCCAGCAGCACCGGGACAGGCTTCTATAATTCACCCCTCCACTTT
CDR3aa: CASSTGTGFYNSPLHF

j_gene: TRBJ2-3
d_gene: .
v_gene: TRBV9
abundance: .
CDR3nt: TGTGCCAGCAGCGCACCCACCGTAGGGACAGATACGCAGTATTTT
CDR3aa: CASSAPTVGTDTQYF

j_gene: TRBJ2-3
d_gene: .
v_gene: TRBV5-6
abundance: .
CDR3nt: TGTGCCAGCAGCCAGACTACCCATACGCAGTATTTT
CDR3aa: CASSQTTHTQYF

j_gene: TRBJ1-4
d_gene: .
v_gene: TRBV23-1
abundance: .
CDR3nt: TGCGCCAGCAGTCCAAATGAGGGGGGCCCGTATGAAAAACTGTTTTTT
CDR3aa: CASSPNEGGPYEKLFF

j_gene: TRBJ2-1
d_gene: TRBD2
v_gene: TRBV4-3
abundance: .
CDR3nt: TGCGCCAGCAGCCAAGACCTGCTAGCGGGAGTCGATGAGCAGTTCTTC
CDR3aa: CASSQDLLAGVDEQFF

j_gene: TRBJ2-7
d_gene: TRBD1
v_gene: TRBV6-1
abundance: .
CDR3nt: TGTGCCAGCAGTGAGCAGGGGGTCCCCTACGAGCAGTACTTC
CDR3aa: CASSEQGVPYEQYF

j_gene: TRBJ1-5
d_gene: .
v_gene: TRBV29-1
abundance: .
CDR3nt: TGCAGCGTCCGGGACAGCAATCAGCCCCAGCATTTT
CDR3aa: CSVRDSNQPQHF

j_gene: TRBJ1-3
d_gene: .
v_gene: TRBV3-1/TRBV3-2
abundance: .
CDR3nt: TGTGCCAGCAGCCAAAACCCTGGCGGGACTGGAAACACCATATATTTT
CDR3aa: CASSQNPGGTGNTIYF